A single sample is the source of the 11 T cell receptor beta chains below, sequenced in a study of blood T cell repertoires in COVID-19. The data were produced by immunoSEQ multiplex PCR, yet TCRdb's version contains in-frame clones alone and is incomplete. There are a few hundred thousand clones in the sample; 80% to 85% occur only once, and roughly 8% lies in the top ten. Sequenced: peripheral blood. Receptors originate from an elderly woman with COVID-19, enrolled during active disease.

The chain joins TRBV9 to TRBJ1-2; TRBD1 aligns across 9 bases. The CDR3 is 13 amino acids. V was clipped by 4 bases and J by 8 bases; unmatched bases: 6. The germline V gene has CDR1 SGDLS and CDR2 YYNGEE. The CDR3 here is CASSIRQGDGYTF. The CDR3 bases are TGTGCCAGCAGCATTCGACAGGGGGACGGCTACACCTTC. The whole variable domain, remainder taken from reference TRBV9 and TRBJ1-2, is DSGVTQTPKHLITATGQRVTLRCSPRSGDLSVYWYQQSLDQGLQFLIQYYNGEERAKGNILERFSAQQFPDLHSELNLSSLELGDSALYFCASSIRQGDGYTFGSGTRLTVV.

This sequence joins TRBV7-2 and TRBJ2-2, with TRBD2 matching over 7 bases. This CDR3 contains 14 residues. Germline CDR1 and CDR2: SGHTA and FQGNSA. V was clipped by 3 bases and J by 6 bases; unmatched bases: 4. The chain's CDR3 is CASSLVRGAGELFF. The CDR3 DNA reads TGTGCCAGCAGCTTGGTTCGGGGGGCCGGGGAGCTGTTTTTT.

CDR3 bases: TGCGCCAGCAGCTCCCGATCAGGGGGCAGGATGGTGAGGAATGAGCAGTTCTTC. Its translation is CASSSRSGGRMVRNEQFF. The rearrangement uses TRBV5-1 and TRBJ2-1; 8 nucleotides agree with TRBD1. The CDR3 runs to 18 residues. Losses at the gene ends were 3 bases for V and 7 bases for J; bases not matched to a gene: 18. Germline lookup yields CDR1 SGHRS and CDR2 YFSETQ.

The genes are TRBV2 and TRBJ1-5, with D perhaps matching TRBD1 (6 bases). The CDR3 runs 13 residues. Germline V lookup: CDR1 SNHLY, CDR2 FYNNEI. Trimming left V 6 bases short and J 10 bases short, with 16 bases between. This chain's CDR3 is CASSENRVGPQHF. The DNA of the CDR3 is TGTGCCAGCAGCGAAAACAGGGTAGGCCCCCAGCATTTT.

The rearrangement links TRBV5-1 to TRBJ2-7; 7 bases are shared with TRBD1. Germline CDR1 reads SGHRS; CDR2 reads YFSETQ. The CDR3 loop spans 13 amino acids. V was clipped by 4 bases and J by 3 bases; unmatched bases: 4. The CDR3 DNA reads TGCGCCAGCAGCCGGGACAGCTACTACGAGCAGTACTTC. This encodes CASSRDSYYEQYF.

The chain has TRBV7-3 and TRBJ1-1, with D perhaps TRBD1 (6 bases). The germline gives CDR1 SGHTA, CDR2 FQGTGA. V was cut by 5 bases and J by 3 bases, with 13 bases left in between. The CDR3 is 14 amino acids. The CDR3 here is CASSPGPGDTEAFF. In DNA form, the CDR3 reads TGTGCCAGCAGCCCCGGGCCAGGGGACACTGAAGCTTTCTTT.

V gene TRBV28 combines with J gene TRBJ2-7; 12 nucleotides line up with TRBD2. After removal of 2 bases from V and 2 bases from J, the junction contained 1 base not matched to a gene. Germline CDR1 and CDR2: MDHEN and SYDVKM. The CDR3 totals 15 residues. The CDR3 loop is CASSLLAGGPYEQYF. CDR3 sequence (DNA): TGTGCCAGCAGTTTACTAGCGGGAGGGCCCTACGAGCAGTACTTC.

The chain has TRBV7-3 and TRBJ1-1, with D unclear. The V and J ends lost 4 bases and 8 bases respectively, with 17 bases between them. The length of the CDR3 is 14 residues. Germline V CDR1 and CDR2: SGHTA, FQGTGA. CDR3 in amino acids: CASSSMLVGEEAFF. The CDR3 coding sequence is TGTGCCAGCAGCTCCATGCTGGTCGGGGAGGAAGCTTTCTTT.

CDR3 nucleotides: TGTGCCAGCAGCAATGTGCGCGGGAGGGCCGTCTACAATGAGCAGTTCTTC. Translated: CASSNVRGRAVYNEQFF. V gene TRBV21-1 combines with J gene TRBJ2-1; TRBD2 is the table's D call and was not checked against the DNA. TRBV21-1 is given as a pseudogene. CDR3 length equals 17 residues.

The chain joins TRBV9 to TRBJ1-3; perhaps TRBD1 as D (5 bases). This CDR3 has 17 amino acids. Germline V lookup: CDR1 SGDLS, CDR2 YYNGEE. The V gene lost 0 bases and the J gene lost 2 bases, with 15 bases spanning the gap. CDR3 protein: CASSVDRLGRAGNTIYF. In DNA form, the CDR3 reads TGTGCCAGCAGCGTAGATCGTTTGGGGCGCGCTGGAAACACCATATATTTT.

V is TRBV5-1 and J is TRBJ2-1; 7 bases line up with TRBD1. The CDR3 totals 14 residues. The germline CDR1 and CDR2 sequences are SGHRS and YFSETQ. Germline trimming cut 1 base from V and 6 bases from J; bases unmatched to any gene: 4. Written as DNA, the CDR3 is TGCGCCAGCAGCTTGAAGGGGGCTGGCAATGAGCAGTTCTTC. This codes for CASSLKGAGNEQFF.